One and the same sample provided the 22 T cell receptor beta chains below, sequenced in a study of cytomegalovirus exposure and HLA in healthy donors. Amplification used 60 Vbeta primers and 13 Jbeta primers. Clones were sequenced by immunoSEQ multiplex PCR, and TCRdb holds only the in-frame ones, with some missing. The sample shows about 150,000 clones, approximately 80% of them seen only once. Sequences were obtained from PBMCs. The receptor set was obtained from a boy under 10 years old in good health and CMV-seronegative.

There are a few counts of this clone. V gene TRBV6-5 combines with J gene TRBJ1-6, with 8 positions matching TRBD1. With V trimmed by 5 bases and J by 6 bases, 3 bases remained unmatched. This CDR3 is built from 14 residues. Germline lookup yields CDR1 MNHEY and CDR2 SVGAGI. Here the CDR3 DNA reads TGTGCCAGCAGTCGACAGGGGATTAATTCACCCCTCCACTTT. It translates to CASSRQGINSPLHF.

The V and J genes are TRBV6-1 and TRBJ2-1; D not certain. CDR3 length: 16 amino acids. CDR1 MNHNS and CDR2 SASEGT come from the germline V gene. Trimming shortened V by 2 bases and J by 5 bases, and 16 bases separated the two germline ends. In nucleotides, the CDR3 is TGTGCCAGCAGTGAAAGGCTGGGCTCACATAACAATGAGCAGTTCTTC. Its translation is CASSERLGSHNNEQFF.

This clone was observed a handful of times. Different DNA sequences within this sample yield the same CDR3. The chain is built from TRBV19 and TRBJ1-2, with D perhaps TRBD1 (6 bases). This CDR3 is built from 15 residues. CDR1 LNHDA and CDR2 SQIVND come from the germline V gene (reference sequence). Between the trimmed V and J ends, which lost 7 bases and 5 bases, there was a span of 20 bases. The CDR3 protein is CASNPSGELRYGYTF. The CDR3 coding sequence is TGTGCCAGTAATCCATCAGGGGAGTTGAGATATGGCTACACCTTC. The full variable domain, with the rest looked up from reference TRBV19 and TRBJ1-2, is DGGITQSPKYLFRKEGQNVTLSCEQNLNHDAMYWYRQDPGQGLRLIYYSQIVNDFQKGDIAEGYSVSREKKESFPLTVTSAQKNPTAFYLCASNPSGELRYGYTFGSGTRLTVV.

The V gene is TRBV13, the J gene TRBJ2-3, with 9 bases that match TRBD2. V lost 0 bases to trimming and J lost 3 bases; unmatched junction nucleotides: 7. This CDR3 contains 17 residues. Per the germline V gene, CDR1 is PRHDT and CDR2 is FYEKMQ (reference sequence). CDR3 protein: CASSLGASGKGTDTQYF. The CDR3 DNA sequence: TGTGCCAGCAGCTTAGGTGCTAGCGGGAAAGGAACAGATACGCAGTATTTT.

CDR3 sequence (DNA): TGTGCCAGCAGCTTGGGATTTGGGGCCGCCGCGAACACTGAAGCTTTCTTT. This gives the protein CASSLGFGAAANTEAFF. The chain combines TRBV5-4 with TRBJ1-1; possible D gene TRBD1, 5 bases. CDR3 length: 17 residues. V was cut by 0 bases and J by 1 base, with 16 bases left in between. In germline, CDR1 is SGHNT, CDR2 YYREEE (reference sequence).

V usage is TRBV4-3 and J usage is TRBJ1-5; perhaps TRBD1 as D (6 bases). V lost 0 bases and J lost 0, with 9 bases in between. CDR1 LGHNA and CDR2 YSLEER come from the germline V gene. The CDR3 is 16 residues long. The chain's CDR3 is CASSQERTASNQPQHF. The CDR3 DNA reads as TGCGCCAGCAGCCAAGAGCGGACAGCTAGCAATCAGCCCCAGCATTTT.

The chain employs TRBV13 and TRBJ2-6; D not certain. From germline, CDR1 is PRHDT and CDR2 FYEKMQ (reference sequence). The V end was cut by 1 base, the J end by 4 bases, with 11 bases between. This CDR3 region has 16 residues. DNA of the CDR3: TGTGCCAGCAGCTTAGTCGGCCTAGAGGGGGCCAACGTCCTGACTTTC. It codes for CASSLVGLEGANVLTF.

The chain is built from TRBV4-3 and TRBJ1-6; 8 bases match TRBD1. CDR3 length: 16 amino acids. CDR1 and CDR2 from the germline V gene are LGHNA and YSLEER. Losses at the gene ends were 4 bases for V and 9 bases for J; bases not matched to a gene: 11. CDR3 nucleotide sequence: TGCGCCAGCAGCCCAGGTGCCGGGACAGGAGGTTCACCCCTCCACTTT. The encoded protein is CASSPGAGTGGSPLHF.

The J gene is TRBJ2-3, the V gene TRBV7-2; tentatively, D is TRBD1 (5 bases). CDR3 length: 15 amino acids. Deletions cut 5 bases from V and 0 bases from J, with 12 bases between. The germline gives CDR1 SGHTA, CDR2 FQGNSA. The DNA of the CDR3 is TGTGCCAGCAGCCCCACAGGTTCTAGCACAGATACGCAGTATTTT. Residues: CASSPTGSSTDTQYF.

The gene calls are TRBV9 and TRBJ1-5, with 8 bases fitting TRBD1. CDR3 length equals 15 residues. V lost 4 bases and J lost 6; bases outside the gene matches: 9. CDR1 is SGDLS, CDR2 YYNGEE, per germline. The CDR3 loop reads CASSPSTGVGQPQHF. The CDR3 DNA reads TGTGCCAGCAGCCCTTCGACAGGGGTGGGTCAGCCCCAGCATTTT.

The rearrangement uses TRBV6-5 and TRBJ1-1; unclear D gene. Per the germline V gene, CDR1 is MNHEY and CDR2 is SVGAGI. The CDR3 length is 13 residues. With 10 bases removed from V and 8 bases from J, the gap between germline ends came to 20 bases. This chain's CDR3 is CATHLPGKSEAFF. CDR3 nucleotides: TGTGCCACCCATCTCCCGGGGAAAAGCGAAGCTTTCTTT.

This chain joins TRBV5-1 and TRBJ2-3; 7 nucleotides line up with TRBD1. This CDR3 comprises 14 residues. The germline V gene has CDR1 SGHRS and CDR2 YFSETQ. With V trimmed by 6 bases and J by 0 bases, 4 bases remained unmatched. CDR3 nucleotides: TGCGCCAGCACAACAGGGGTTAGCACAGATACGCAGTATTTT. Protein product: CASTTGVSTDTQYF.

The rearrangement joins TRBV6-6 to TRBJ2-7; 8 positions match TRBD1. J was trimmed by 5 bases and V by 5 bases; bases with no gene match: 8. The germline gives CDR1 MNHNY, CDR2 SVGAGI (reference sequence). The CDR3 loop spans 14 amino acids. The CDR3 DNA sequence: TGTGCCAGCAGTGAGGACAGGGTGGGCCACGAGCAGTACGTC. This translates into CASSEDRVGHEQYV.

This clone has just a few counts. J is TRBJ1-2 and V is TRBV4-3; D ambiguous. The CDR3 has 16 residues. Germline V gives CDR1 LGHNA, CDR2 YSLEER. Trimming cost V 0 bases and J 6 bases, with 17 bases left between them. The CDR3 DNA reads TGCGCCAGCAGCCAAGATGGGAGGACTCGTAATGATGGCTACACCTTC. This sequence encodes CASSQDGRTRNDGYTF.

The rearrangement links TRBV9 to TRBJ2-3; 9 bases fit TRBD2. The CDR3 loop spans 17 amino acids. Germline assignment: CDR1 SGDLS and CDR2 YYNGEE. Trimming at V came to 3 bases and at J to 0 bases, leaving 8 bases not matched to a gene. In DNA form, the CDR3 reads TGTGCCAGCAGCGGAATCCTTAGCGGGGGAAGCACAGATACGCAGTATTTT. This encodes CASSGILSGGSTDTQYF.

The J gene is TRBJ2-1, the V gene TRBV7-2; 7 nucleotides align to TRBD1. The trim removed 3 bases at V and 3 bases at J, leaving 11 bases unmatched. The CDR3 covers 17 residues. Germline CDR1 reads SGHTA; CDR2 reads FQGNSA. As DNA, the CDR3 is TGTGCCAGCAGCTTCCGAACAGGGGATATTCTCTACAATGAGCAGTTCTTC. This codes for CASSFRTGDILYNEQFF. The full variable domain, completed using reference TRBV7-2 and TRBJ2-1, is GAGVSQSPSNKVTEKGKDVELRCDPISGHTALYWYRQSLGQGLEFLIYFQGNSAPDKSGLPSDRFSAERTGGSVSTLTIQRTQQEDSAVYLCASSFRTGDILYNEQFFGPGTRLTVL.

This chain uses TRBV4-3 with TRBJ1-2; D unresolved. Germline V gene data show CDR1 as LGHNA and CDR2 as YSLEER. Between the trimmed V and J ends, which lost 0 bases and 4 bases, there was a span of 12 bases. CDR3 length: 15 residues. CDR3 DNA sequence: TGCGCCAGCAGCCAAGATGCGCGGCAGTCCTATGGCTACACCTTC. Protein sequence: CASSQDARQSYGYTF.

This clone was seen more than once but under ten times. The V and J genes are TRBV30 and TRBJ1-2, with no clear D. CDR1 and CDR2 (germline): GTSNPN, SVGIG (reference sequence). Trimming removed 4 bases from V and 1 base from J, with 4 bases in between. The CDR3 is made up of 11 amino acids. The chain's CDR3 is CAWTDNYGYTF. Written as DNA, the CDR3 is TGTGCCTGGACAGATAACTATGGCTACACCTTC.

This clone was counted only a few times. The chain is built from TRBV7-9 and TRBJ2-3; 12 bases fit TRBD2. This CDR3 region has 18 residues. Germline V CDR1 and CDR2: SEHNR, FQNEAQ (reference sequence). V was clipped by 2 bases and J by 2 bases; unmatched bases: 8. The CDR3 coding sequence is TGTGCCAGCAGCTTATGGGCTAGCGGGGGGGCCTTCACAGATACGCAGTATTTT. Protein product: CASSLWASGGAFTDTQYF.

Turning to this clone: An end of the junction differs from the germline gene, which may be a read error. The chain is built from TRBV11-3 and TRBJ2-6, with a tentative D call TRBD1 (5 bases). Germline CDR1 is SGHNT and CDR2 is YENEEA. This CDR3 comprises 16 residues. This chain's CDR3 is CASSSRANSGANGLTF. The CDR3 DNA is TGTGCCAGCAGCTCTAGGGCCAACTCTGGGGCCAACGGCCTGACTTTC.

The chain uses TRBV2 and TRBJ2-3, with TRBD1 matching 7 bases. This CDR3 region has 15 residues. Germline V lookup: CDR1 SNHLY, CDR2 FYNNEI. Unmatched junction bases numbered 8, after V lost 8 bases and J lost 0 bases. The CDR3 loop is CASPQGPTSTDTQYF. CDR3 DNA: TGTGCCAGCCCACAGGGGCCGACTAGCACAGATACGCAGTATTTT.

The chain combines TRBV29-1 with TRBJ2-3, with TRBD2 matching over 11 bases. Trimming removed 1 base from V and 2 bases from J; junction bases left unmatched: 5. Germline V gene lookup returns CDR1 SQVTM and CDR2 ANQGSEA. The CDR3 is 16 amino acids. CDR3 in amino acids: CSVEGLAGGDTDTQYF. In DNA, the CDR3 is TGCAGCGTTGAAGGGCTAGCGGGGGGCGACACAGATACGCAGTATTTT.